This record concerns one T cell receptor beta chain sequence. As yet, its antigen is unknown. CDR1 and CDR2 (germline): SGHNT, YYREEE (reference sequence). V was clipped by 4 bases and J by 3 bases, with 16 bases between them. This CDR3 comprises 15 residues. The investigators reverse transcribed all of the isolated RNA, so they sequenced expressed TCRB transcripts. Deep immunoSEQ sequencing covered naive, central memory and regulatory T cell samples. Profiled with immunoSEQ multiplex PCR; TCRdb holds only in-frame clones, not every one. Of hundreds of thousands of clones listed, about 14% are singletons. This entry belongs to a study of beta chain features in type 1 diabetes. Broader study findings: Type 1 diabetes patients showed a moderate but significant shortening of TCRB CDR3s in all four CD4+ subsets. Any HLA type influence on TCRB rearrangement was left unresolved here. VDJ junctions in type 1 diabetes patients carried more deletions and fewer insertions.

This sequence originates from a man between 18 and 29 years old with type 1 diabetes. This chain joins TRBV5-4 and TRBJ1-2, with D perhaps TRBD1 (5 bases). The sequencing sample was made of naive CD4+ T cells from blood. This CDR3 reads CASSTVWQGHYGYTF. For the CDR3, the DNA is TGTGCCAGCAGCACGGTGTGGCAGGGACACTATGGCTACACCTTC.